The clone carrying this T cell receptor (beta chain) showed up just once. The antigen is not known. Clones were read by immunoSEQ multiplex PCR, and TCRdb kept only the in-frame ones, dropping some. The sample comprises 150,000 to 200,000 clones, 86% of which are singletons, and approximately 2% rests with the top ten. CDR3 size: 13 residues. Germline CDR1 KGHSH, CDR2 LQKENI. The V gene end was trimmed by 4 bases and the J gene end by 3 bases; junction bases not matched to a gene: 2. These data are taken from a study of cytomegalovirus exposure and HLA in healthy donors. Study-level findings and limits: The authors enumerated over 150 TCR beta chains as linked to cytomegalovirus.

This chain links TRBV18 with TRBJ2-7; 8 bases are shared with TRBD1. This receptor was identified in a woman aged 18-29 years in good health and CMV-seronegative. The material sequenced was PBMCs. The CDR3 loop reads CASSRTGGYEQYF. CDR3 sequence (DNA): TGTGCCAGCTCACGAACAGGGGGCTACGAGCAGTACTTC.